The 25 T cell receptor beta chains listed next were all sequenced from one sample in a study of T-cell memory formation after mild COVID-19 (dated by TCRdb to about 2021). To prepare the library, 5' RACE was applied. The listed sequencing device is Illumina NovaSeq 6000. TCRdb ran its own pipeline on the public reads, namely fastp trimming at Q25 and MiXCR clone calling, and kept in-frame beta chains. Rows with a matching CDR3 protein are joined into one entry that keeps the most common DNA and genes. This sample holds more than 200,000 distinct CDR3 sequences; roughly 15% were observed only once. The ten largest account for approximately 3.5% of the sample. Sequences were obtained from PBMCs or a T cell subset sorted from them (not recorded which). The source is a man younger than 35 who had mild COVID-19 (a few samples of this study predate the infection). The sample titles of this study are shuffled in the database, so cell type and time point are left out; the donor was told from shared clones.

This clonotype was picked up a small number of times. The V and J genes are TRBV7-2 and TRBJ2-3, with a tentative D call TRBD2 (5 bases). The CDR3 is made up of 15 amino acids. V was trimmed by 1 base and J by 0 bases, leaving 8 bases between them. Germline CDR1 and CDR2: SGHTA and FQGNSA. The CDR3 region is CASSLVDLSTDTQYF. The CDR3 nucleotides are TGTGCCAGCAGCTTAGTGGACTTAAGCACAGATACGCAGTATTTT.

V and J are TRBV5-1 and TRBJ2-5; a weak D match, TRBD1 (6 bases). The V gene's germline CDR1 is SGHRS and CDR2 YFSETQ. The CDR3 runs to 14 residues. V lost 4 bases and J 3 bases, leaving 13 bases between the germline ends. The CDR3 region is CASSPRSGEETQYF. The CDR3 nucleotides are TGCGCCAGCAGCCCAAGATCAGGGGAAGAGACCCAGTACTTC.

This clonotype was seen a few times. The chain employs TRBV7-2 and TRBJ2-7; D gene unclear. Germline V gene data show CDR1 as SGHTA and CDR2 as FQGNSA. V lost 5 bases, J lost 0 bases, and 11 bases lay in between. CDR3 length equals 14 residues. The CDR3 nucleotides read TGTGCCAGCAGCCGGAGACCCAGCTCCTACGAGCAGTACTTC. Its translation: CASSRRPSSYEQYF.

Only a few counts were recorded for this clonotype. CDR3 amino acids: CASSYFSVGANTEAFF. CDR3 coding DNA: TGTGCCAGCAGTTACTTCTCGGTAGGTGCGAACACTGAAGCTTTCTTT. The rearrangement joins TRBV6-5 to TRBJ1-1, with no clear D. The CDR3 totals 16 residues. Germline V gene data show CDR1 as MNHEY and CDR2 as SVGAGI. Trimming pared 1 base from V and 1 base from J, leaving 13 bases between.

The chain's CDR3 is CASSVTRSGANVLTF. CDR3 nucleotide sequence: TGCGCCAGCAGCGTCACGCGCTCGGGGGCCAACGTCCTGACTTTC. This chain connects TRBV5-1 to TRBJ2-6; D call uncertain. This CDR3 is 15 amino acids long. Germline V gene lookup returns CDR1 SGHRS and CDR2 YFSETQ. The V gene lost 4 bases and the J gene lost 4 bases, with 12 bases spanning the gap.

This sequence joins TRBV12-3 or TRBV12-4 and TRBJ1-1; D is unresolved. The CDR3 extends over 14 amino acids. V dropped 2 bases and J dropped 1 base, with 8 bases sitting between them. CDR3 protein: CASSLWRGNTEAFF. In DNA form, the CDR3 reads TGTGCCAGCAGTTTATGGCGCGGGAACACTGAAGCTTTCTTT.

The CDR3 loop reads CASSWSTVQETQYF. CDR3 nucleotides: TGTGCCAGCAGCTGGTCGACGGTACAAGAGACCCAGTACTTC. The chain recombines TRBV7-8 with TRBJ2-5; D unresolved. CDR3 length equals 14 residues. V shed 4 bases and J shed 2 bases, with 11 bases lying between them. The V gene's germline CDR1 is SGHVS and CDR2 FQNEAQ. Based on the CDR3 plus reference TRBV7-8 and TRBJ2-5, the full variable domain is GAGVSQSPRYKVAKRGQDVALRCDPISGHVSLFWYQQALGQGPEFLTYFQNEAQLDKSGLPSDRFFAERPEGSVSTLKIQRTQQEDSAVYLCASSWSTVQETQYFGPGTRLLVL.

This clonotype occurred a few times. The chain links TRBV6-5 to TRBJ2-2; 7 nucleotides agree with TRBD1. The CDR3 contains 15 residues. Germline V lookup: CDR1 MNHEY, CDR2 SVGAGI. V trimming: 6 bases; J trimming: 7 bases; junction bases outside the gene matches: 11. CDR3 bases: TGTGCCAGCAGCCGACAGGGCGTTAGTGTCGGGGAGCTGTTTTTT. It encodes CASSRQGVSVGELFF.

The chain employs TRBV10-2 and TRBJ1-4; 8 bases are a match to TRBD1. The V and J ends lost 8 bases and 10 bases, in that order; junction bases with no gene match: 9. CDR3 length: 13 residues. From germline, CDR1 is WSHSY and CDR2 SAAADI. CDR3 sequence: CASGGQGPRKLFF. The CDR3 region has the DNA TGCGCCAGCGGTGGACAGGGTCCTAGAAAACTGTTTTTT.

This clonotype has only a few counts. The chain employs TRBV10-3 and TRBJ1-1; TRBD1 might be the D (5 bases). Deletions cut 10 bases from V and 3 bases from J, with 15 bases between. The germline V gene has CDR1 ENHRY and CDR2 SYGVKD. The CDR3 totals 13 residues. Here the CDR3 reads CATTGGLDTEAFF. CDR3 coding DNA: TGTGCCACCACCGGGGGTTTGGACACTGAAGCTTTCTTT.

The J gene is TRBJ2-2, the V gene TRBV5-1; 11 bases map to TRBD1. CDR3 length equals 16 residues. Trimming removed 4 bases from V and 4 bases from J; junction bases left unmatched: 6. Germline CDR1 SGHRS, CDR2 YFSETQ. CDR3: CASSPGGTGGTGELFF. CDR3 nucleotide sequence: TGCGCCAGCAGCCCGGGCGGGACAGGGGGCACCGGGGAGCTGTTTTTT.

This chain joins TRBV7-8 and TRBJ1-4, with D possibly matching TRBD1 (5 bases). This CDR3 is built from 15 residues. The V end lost 6 bases, the J end lost 0 bases, and 11 bases lay between the germline ends. Germline V gene lookup returns CDR1 SGHVS and CDR2 FQNEAQ. This CDR3 reads CASRDDRATNEKLFF. CDR3 DNA sequence: TGTGCCAGCAGAGACGACAGAGCAACTAATGAAAAACTGTTTTTT.

This clonotype has just a few counts. The chain couples TRBV4-2 to TRBJ2-5; 11 nucleotides match TRBD1. Per germline, CDR1 LGHNA and CDR2 YNFKEQ. Trimming removed 4 bases from V and 5 bases from J; junction bases left unmatched: 9. The CDR3 spans 16 residues. The CDR3 sequence: CASSRAGQGAGETQYF. The CDR3 DNA follows: TGTGCCAGCAGCCGAGCTGGACAGGGGGCGGGGGAGACCCAGTACTTC.

The chain is built from TRBV4-3 and TRBJ2-5; tentative D call: TRBD1 (7 bases). This CDR3 has 16 amino acids. Trimming took off 4 bases at V and 2 bases at J, with 17 bases between the two ends. CDR1 and CDR2 (germline): LGHNA, YSLEER. The CDR3 is CASSRQGLAGQETQYF. The DNA of the CDR3 is TGCGCCAGCAGCCGACAGGGACTGGCTGGTCAAGAGACCCAGTACTTC.

This clonotype was detected ten times or more. The V gene is TRBV7-2, the J gene TRBJ1-5; D is ambiguous. CDR3 length: 14 residues. Looked up from germline, CDR1 is SGHTA and CDR2 is FQGNSA. Trimming stripped 1 base from V and 3 bases from J, with 7 bases between. CDR3 sequence: CASSLGPSNQPQHF. The DNA of the CDR3 is TGTGCCAGCAGCTTAGGGCCTTCCAATCAGCCCCAGCATTTT.

Written as DNA, the CDR3 is TGTGCCACCAGTGATTCGCGGGGGAGTGGCACAGATACGCAGTATTTT. This gives the protein CATSDSRGSGTDTQYF. The chain carries TRBV24-1 and TRBJ2-3; 7 bases map to TRBD2. CDR1 is KGHDR, CDR2 SFDVKD, per germline. Trimming cost V 2 bases and J 1 base; bases outside gene matches: 5. CDR3 size: 16 residues.

The V gene is TRBV29-1, the J gene TRBJ1-3; 7 nucleotides align to TRBD1. From germline, CDR1 is SQVTM and CDR2 ANQGSEA. The junction had 4 bases not matched to a gene; V was cut back by 7 bases and J by 4 bases. The CDR3 is 12 residues long. CDR3 nucleotides: TGCAGCGCCGGACAGGTCGGAAACACCATATATTTT. Encoded protein: CSAGQVGNTIYF.

V usage is TRBV7-8 and J usage is TRBJ1-1; the D is unclear. V was shortened by 1 base and J by 5 bases, with 11 bases between the two germline ends. The CDR3 has 14 amino acids. The germline V gene encodes CDR1 SGHVS and CDR2 FQNEAQ. The CDR3 is CASSLGPQRTEAFF. In DNA, the CDR3 is TGTGCCAGCAGCTTAGGCCCACAGAGGACTGAAGCTTTCTTT.

This clonotype has more than one count but fewer than ten. This chain links TRBV10-3 with TRBJ1-4; 10 nucleotides agree with TRBD1. V lost 6 bases and J lost 6; bases outside the gene matches: 4. In germline, CDR1 is ENHRY, CDR2 SYGVKD. CDR3 size: 14 residues. CDR3 coding DNA: TGTGCCATCAGCTCCGGGACAGGGGATGAAAAACTGTTTTTT. This codes for CAISSGTGDEKLFF.

This rearrangement joins TRBV5-1 to TRBJ2-5; TRBD2 matches 14 bases. The CDR3 has 16 amino acids. V shed 4 bases and J 5 bases; nucleotides not matched to a gene: 7. CDR1 is SGHRS and CDR2 is YFSETQ in the germline V gene. CDR3 protein: CASSPGLAGVLETQYF. The CDR3 DNA is TGCGCCAGCAGCCCGGGACTAGCGGGGGTTCTGGAGACCCAGTACTTC.

This clonotype has a count of ten or more. The J gene is TRBJ2-7, the V gene TRBV5-1, with 7 bases matching TRBD1. The CDR3 totals 14 residues. Germline lookup yields CDR1 SGHRS and CDR2 YFSETQ. Germline trimming cut 0 bases from V and 1 base from J; bases unmatched to any gene: 1. The DNA for the CDR3 is TGCGCCAGCAGCTTGGGACAGGGATCCTACGAGCAGTACGTC. This encodes CASSLGQGSYEQYV.

This clonotype turned up a few times. The V gene is TRBV28, the J gene TRBJ2-5; 8 nucleotides match TRBD2. Looked up from germline, CDR1 is MDHEN and CDR2 is SYDVKM. The CDR3 has 15 amino acids. V dropped 6 bases and J dropped 1; count of bases not matched to a gene: 7. DNA of the CDR3: TGTGCCAGCAGCCGTCCCGGGACTAGCCAAGAGACCCAGTACTTC. Protein product: CASSRPGTSQETQYF.

The chain joins TRBV7-9 to TRBJ2-3; D tentatively reads TRBD1 or TRBD2 (5 bases each). CDR1 and CDR2 (germline): SEHNR, FQNEAQ (reference sequence). The CDR3 is 15 residues long. Trimming left V 0 bases short and J 2 bases short, with 9 bases between. CDR3 nucleotide sequence: TGTGCCAGCAGCTTAGCTGGGGACGTCACAGATACGCAGTATTTT. The encoded protein is CASSLAGDVTDTQYF. Using reference TRBV7-9 and TRBJ2-3 for the parts outside the CDR3, the full variable domain is DTGVSQNPRHKITKRGQNVTFRCDPISEHNRLYWYRQTLGQGPEFLTYFQNEAQLEKSRLLSDRFSAERPKGSFSTLEIQRTEQGDSAMYLCASSLAGDVTDTQYFGPGTRLTVL.

This sequence joins TRBV7-2 and TRBJ2-3, with D perhaps TRBD2 (5 bases). The germline V and J ends were trimmed by 5 bases and 0 bases, with 9 bases remaining between them. This CDR3 is built from 14 residues. Per the germline V gene, CDR1 is SGHTA and CDR2 is FQGNSA. This chain's CDR3 is CASSPWTSTDTQYF. CDR3 sequence (DNA): TGTGCCAGCAGCCCTTGGACTAGCACAGATACGCAGTATTTT.

There are many counts of this clonotype. The chain carries TRBV12-3 or TRBV12-4 and TRBJ2-1; the match to TRBD2 covers 11 bases. This CDR3 spans 13 amino acids. Unmatched junction bases numbered 4, after V lost 5 bases and J lost 10 bases. The CDR3 sequence: CASSLLAGGEQFF. CDR3 in DNA: TGTGCCAGCAGTCTTCTAGCGGGGGGAGAGCAGTTCTTC.